This T cell receptor (beta chain) derives from a study of beta chain features in type 1 diabetes. V shed 4 bases and J 4 bases; nucleotides not matched to a gene: 10. The germline CDR1 and CDR2 sequences are SGHNT and YYREEE (reference sequence). CDR3 size: 16 residues. cDNA synthesis used the whole RNA isolate, giving expressed TCRB sequences. Method: immunoSEQ multiplex PCR; TCRdb's copy keeps in-frame clones and lacks some. The table has about 400,000 clones, roughly 12% seen once. This clone was seen a few times. Sequencing was carried out using naive CD4+ T cells from blood. This TCR came from a man younger than 30 in good health. This chain joins TRBV5-4 and TRBJ2-1, with 8 bases matching TRBD1. This CDR3 reads CASSGGAGGQYNEQFF. The DNA of the CDR3 is TGTGCCAGCAGCGGAGGAGCAGGGGGCCAATACAATGAGCAGTTCTTC.